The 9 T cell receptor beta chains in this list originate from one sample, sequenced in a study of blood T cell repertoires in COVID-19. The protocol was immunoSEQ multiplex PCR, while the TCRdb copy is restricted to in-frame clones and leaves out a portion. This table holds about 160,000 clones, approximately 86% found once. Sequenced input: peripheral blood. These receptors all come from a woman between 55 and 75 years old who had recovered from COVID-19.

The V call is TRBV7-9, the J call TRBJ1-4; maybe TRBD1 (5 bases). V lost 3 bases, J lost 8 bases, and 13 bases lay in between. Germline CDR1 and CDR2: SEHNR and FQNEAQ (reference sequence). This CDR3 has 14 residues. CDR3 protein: CASSFGGGEEKLFF. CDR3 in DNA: TGTGCCAGCAGCTTCGGGGGTGGAGAAGAAAAACTGTTTTTT. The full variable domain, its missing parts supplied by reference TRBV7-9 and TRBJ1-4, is DTGVSQNPRHKITKRGQNVTFRCDPISEHNRLYWYRQTLGQGPEFLTYFQNEAQLEKSRLLSDRFSAERPKGSFSTLEIQRTEQGDSAMYLCASSFGGGEEKLFFGSGTQLSVL.

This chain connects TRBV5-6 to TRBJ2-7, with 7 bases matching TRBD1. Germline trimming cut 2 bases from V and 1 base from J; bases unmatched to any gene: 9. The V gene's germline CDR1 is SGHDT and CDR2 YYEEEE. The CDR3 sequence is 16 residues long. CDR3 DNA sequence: TGTGCCAGCAGCTTAGATGGTGTGGGACAGTCCTACGAGCAGTACTTC. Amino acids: CASSLDGVGQSYEQYF.

The CDR3 spells CASSLGGTDYGYTF. For the CDR3, the DNA is TGCGCCAGCAGCTTGGGCGGGACAGACTATGGCTACACCTTC. The rearrangement links TRBV5-1 to TRBJ1-2, with TRBD1 identical over 7 bases. Trimming at V came to 0 bases and at J to 3 bases, leaving 2 bases not matched to a gene. The CDR3 spans 14 residues. The germline V gene encodes CDR1 SGHRS and CDR2 YFSETQ. Filled out from reference TRBV5-1 and TRBJ1-2, the complete variable domain reads KAGVTQTPRYLIKTRGQQVTLSCSPISGHRSVSWYQQTPGQGLQFLFEYFSETQRNKGNFPGRFSGRQFSNSRSEMNVSTLELGDSALYLCASSLGGTDYGYTFGSGTRLTVV.

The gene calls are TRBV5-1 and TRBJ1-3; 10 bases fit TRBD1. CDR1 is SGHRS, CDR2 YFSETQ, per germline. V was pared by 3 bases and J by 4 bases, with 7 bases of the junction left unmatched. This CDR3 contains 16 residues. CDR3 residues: CASSYGGTGVGNTIYF. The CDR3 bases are TGCGCCAGCAGCTATGGTGGGACAGGGGTCGGAAACACCATATATTTT.

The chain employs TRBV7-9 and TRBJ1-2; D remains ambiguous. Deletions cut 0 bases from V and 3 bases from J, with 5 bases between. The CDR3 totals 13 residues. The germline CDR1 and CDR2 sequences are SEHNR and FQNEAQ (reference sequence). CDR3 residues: CASSLAGDYGYTF. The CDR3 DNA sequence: TGTGCCAGCAGCTTAGCCGGGGACTATGGCTACACCTTC.

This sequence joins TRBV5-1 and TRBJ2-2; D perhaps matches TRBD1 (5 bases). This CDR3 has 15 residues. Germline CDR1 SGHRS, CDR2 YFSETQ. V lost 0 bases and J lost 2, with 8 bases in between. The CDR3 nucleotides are TGCGCCAGCAGCTTGGGGACAACAAACACCGGGGAGCTGTTTTTT. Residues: CASSLGTTNTGELFF.

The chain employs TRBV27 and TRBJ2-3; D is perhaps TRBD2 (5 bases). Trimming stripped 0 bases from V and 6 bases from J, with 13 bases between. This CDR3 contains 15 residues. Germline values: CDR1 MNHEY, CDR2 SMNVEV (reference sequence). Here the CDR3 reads CASSLSEVAADTQYF. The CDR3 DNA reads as TGTGCCAGCAGTTTATCGGAGGTTGCCGCGGATACGCAGTATTTT.

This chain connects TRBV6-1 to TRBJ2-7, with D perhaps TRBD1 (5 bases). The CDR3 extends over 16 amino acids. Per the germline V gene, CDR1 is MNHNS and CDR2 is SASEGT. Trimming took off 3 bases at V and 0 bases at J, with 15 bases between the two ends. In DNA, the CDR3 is TGTGCCAGCAGTGAGGTGTACTACAGGAGCTCCTACGAGCAGTACTTC. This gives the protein CASSEVYYRSSYEQYF.

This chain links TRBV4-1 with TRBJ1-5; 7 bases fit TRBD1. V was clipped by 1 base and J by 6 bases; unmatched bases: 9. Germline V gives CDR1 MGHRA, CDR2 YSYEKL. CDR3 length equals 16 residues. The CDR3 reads CASSQVGQGGGQPQHF. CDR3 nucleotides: TGCGCCAGCAGCCAAGTAGGCCAGGGGGGCGGTCAGCCCCAGCATTTT.